Listed below are T cell receptor beta chains from one sample, sequenced in a study of blood T cells in healthy people across ages. TCRdb processed the 5' RACE reads anew with MiXCR; each CDR3 protein has one entry. The profile shows roughly 800,000 distinct CDR3 sequences, roughly 34% of them singletons. The material sequenced was blood. The source of these receptors is a man younger than 35 in good health. CDR3s include the opening cysteine and the closing phenylalanine or tryptophan. The D gene is left open where the match is weak. Rows give clone size only sometimes, using once, few, many, or a class for an expanded clone.

j_gene,abundance,v_gene,d_gene,CDR3nt,CDR3aa
TRBJ1-1,many,TRBV25-1,.,TGTGCCAGCAGTGGGGGAGGCGACACTGAAGCTTTCTTT,CASSGGGDTEAFF
TRBJ2-5,.,TRBV20-1,.,TGCAGTGCCCTGAGTGCCAACCCCAATGAGCAGTACTTC,CSALSANPNEQYF
TRBJ1-2,many,TRBV15,TRBD1,TGTGCCACCAGCAGCTCAGGGGGCGACTATGGCTACACCTTC,CATSSSGGDYGYTF
TRBJ1-5,.,TRBV19,.,TGTGCCAGTAGTGGTGCCAGGGATGGTCAGCCCCAGCATTTT,CASSGARDGQPQHF
TRBJ2-7,.,TRBV7-8,TRBD1,TGTGCCAGCAGCCGGGGACAGCCAGCCTACGAGCAGTACTTC,CASSRGQPAYEQYF
TRBJ2-5,.,TRBV20-1,TRBD1,TGCAGTGCTAGCCCCCGGGACAGGGGGGGACAAGAGACCCAGTACTTC,CSASPRDRGGQETQYF
TRBJ2-3,.,TRBV20-1,TRBD2,TGCAGTGCTAGAGATGGACGGGGGGGGCGGTTGGTGGCAGATACGCAGTATTTT,CSARDGRGGRLVADTQYF
TRBJ2-3,many,TRBV12-3/TRBV12-4,TRBD2,TGTGCCAGCAGGGGGGAGGGGTTCCACGATACGCAGTATTTT,CASRGEGFHDTQYF
TRBJ2-2,.,TRBV14,.,TGTGCCAGCAGCCAAGATATCAAAATCAACACCGGGGAGCTGTTTTTT,CASSQDIKINTGELFF
TRBJ1-2,.,TRBV7-2,.,TGTGCCAGCAGCTTAGAATGGGGCGGGAGATATGGCTACACCTTC,CASSLEWGGRYGYTF
TRBJ1-4,few,TRBV12-5,TRBD1,TGTGCTAGTGGTTTCGGACAGGGGAAACTGTTTTTT,CASGFGQGKLFF